These T cell receptor beta chains were read from a single sample in a study of cytomegalovirus exposure and HLA in healthy donors. Using immunoSEQ multiplex PCR, the repertoire was profiled, and TCRdb retains in-frame clones only, with some absent. Of 250,000 or so clones listed, about 86% were seen once; the top ten hold around 8%. The sample taken for sequencing was PBMCs. All receptors come from a woman aged 60 to 75 in good health and CMV-seropositive. CDR3s include the opening cysteine and the closing phenylalanine or tryptophan. Fields, in order: clone size, J gene, V gene, D gene, CDR3 protein, CDR3 DNA. D genes are given only for firm matches. Expanded clones get a size class; other rows say once, few or many, or leave the size out.

>.|TRBJ2-2|TRBV2|.
CASNMGQKNTGELFF
TGTGCCAGCAATATGGGACAAAAGAACACCGGGGAGCTGTTTTTT
>.|TRBJ1-1|TRBV5-4|TRBD1
CASSLTGVPEAFF
TGTGCCAGCAGCTTGACAGGGGTCCCTGAAGCTTTCTTT
>.|TRBJ1-5|TRBV6-1|.
CASSDQGLGNQPRHF
TGTGCCAGCAGTGACCAGGGGCTTGGCAATCAGCCCCGGCATTTT
>.|TRBJ1-1|TRBV18|TRBD1
CASSPDRASEAFF
TGTGCCAGCTCACCCGACAGGGCCTCTGAAGCTTTCTTT
>.|TRBJ2-1|TRBV9|.
CASSVEGENEQFF
TGTGCCAGCAGCGTAGAGGGGGAGAATGAGCAGTTCTTC
>.|TRBJ1-6|TRBV7-9|.
CASSPDSRNSPLHF
TGTGCCAGCAGCCCGGACAGTAGAAATTCACCCCTCCACTTT
>.|TRBJ2-1|TRBV7-9|TRBD2
CASSSGLAGQGSYNEQFF
TGTGCCAGCAGCTCGGGACTAGCGGGACAGGGCTCCTACAATGAGCAGTTCTTC
>.|TRBJ1-1|TRBV12-5|.
CASGPGRGTEAFF
TGTGCTAGTGGCCCCGGAAGGGGGACTGAAGCTTTCTTT
>.|TRBJ1-5|TRBV7-8|.
CASSLKRQLNQPQHF
TGTGCCAGCAGCTTAAAGAGGCAGCTTAATCAGCCCCAGCATTTT
>.|TRBJ2-7|TRBV21-1|.
CASSNCLFRTPLSYEQYF
TGTGCCAGCAGCAATTGTCTATTCCGGACACCTCTTTCCTACGAGCAGTACTTC
>.|TRBJ1-1|TRBV12-2|.
CASRLVTGDTEAFF
TGTGCAAGTCGCTTAGTAACAGGGGACACTGAAGCTTTCTTT
>.|TRBJ2-7|TRBV6-5|.
CASSPPSATSKQYF
TGTGCCAGCAGCCCACCGTCGGCTACTAGCAAGCAGTACTTC
>.|TRBJ2-5|TRBV19|TRBD2
CASSQGLVGQETQYF
TGTGCCAGTAGTCAAGGACTAGTCGGTCAAGAGACCCAGTACTTC
>once|TRBJ2-6|TRBV12-5|.
CATSLSGANVLTF
TGTGCTACTTCACTTTCTGGGGCCAACGTCCTGACTTTC
>.|TRBJ1-6|TRBV5-1|.
CASSLAVRGLSPLHF
TGCGCCAGCAGCTTGGCCGTGAGAGGGTTATCACCCCTCCACTTT
>.|TRBJ2-7|TRBV7-9|TRBD2
CSSSGERDRDEQYF
TGTTCCAGCAGCGGCGAGCGGGATCGGGACGAGCAGTACTTC
>.|TRBJ1-2|TRBV7-9|.
CSSSSRAFGYTF
TGTTCCAGCAGCTCCAGGGCTTTCGGCTACACCTTC
>.|TRBJ2-1|TRBV19|TRBD2
CASSTSGRGEQFF
TGTGCCAGTAGTACTAGCGGGAGGGGGGAGCAGTTCTTC
>.|TRBJ2-7|TRBV11-2|TRBD2
CASSWGGYEQYF
TGTGCCAGCAGCTGGGGGGGCTACGAGCAGTACTTC
>.|TRBJ1-3|TRBV5-4|.
CASTNSAGNTIYF
TGTGCCAGCACCAATAGCGCTGGAAACACCATATATTTT
>.|TRBJ2-5|TRBV7-9|TRBD2
CTSTMTGTSPYF
TGTACCAGCACCATGACCGGGACTAGCCCTTACTTC
>.|TRBJ2-7|TRBV19|.
CASSRDYKSYEQYF
TGTGCCAGTAGCCGGGATTACAAATCCTACGAGCAGTACTTC
>few|TRBJ2-7|TRBV7-7|TRBD1
CASSPDRGDEQYF
TGTGCCAGCAGCCCCGACAGGGGGGATGAGCAGTACTTC
>.|TRBJ1-5|TRBV19|.
CASWRQYSNQPQHF
TGTGCCAGTTGGCGGCAGTATAGCAATCAGCCCCAGCATTTT
>.|TRBJ1-1|TRBV7-9|.
CASSLEGAEAFF
TGTGCCAGCAGCTTAGAGGGAGCTGAAGCTTTCTTT
>.|TRBJ2-4|TRBV5-4|TRBD2
CASSLALAGGRDIQYF
TGTGCCAGCAGCTTGGCCCTAGCGGGAGGGCGGGACATTCAGTACTTC
>.|TRBJ2-3|TRBV19|.
CASSIGDTQYF
TGTGCCAGTAGTATCGGGGATACGCAGTATTTT